This entry lists 3 T cell receptor beta chains sequenced from one sample in a study of blood T cell repertoires in COVID-19. The method was immunoSEQ multiplex PCR; TCRdb's version includes in-frame clones alone and lacks a portion of them. The sample has approximately 140,000 clones, roughly nine tenths seen once. Material: peripheral blood. The source of these receptors is a young man with COVID-19, enrolled during active disease.

The rearrangement uses TRBV4-1 and TRBJ2-1, with unresolved D. Germline CDR1 MGHRA, CDR2 YSYEKL. The germline V and J ends were trimmed by 4 bases and 5 bases, with 9 bases remaining between them. The CDR3 covers 13 residues. The CDR3 coding sequence is TGCGCCAGCAGCCTTCCACACGACAATGAGCAGTTCTTC. This gives the protein CASSLPHDNEQFF.

The V and J genes are TRBV7-6 and TRBJ2-7; 7 bases match TRBD2. CDR3 length: 15 residues. J gave up 3 bases and V 1 base, and 6 bases lay outside the gene matches. Per germline, CDR1 SGHVS and CDR2 FNYEAQ. CDR3 coding DNA: TGTGCCAGCAGCTTAGAGGCCGGGACTAACTACGAGCAGTACTTC. It specifies CASSLEAGTNYEQYF.

The chain carries TRBV19 and TRBJ2-7, with TRBD2 identical over 8 bases. V dropped 6 bases and J dropped 2; count of bases not matched to a gene: 12. The CDR3 totals 16 residues. The germline CDR1 and CDR2 sequences are LNHDA and SQIVND (reference sequence). CDR3 coding DNA: TGTGCCAGTAGCCCCGGGGGGGCTAGCAGAACCTACGAGCAGTACTTC. Encoded protein: CASSPGGASRTYEQYF.